This is a list of T cell receptor beta chains from one sample in a study of technical replicates of blood from a few donors. The method was immunoSEQ multiplex PCR; TCRdb's version includes in-frame clones alone and lacks a portion of them. This table has approximately 79,000 clones, around 90% appearing once. Sequencing was performed on T cells isolated from PBMCs. These receptors all stem from a human donor in good health. CDR3s include the opening cysteine and the closing phenylalanine or tryptophan. A D gene is named only where the DNA matches it firmly. Clone size, where shown, is once, few, many, or a class for clones that have expanded.

J	V	D	size	DNA	CDR3
TRBJ2-7	TRBV19	TRBD1	NA	TGTGCCAGTAGTTCCCGGGACAGCTCCTACGAGCAGTACTTC	CASSSRDSSYEQYF
TRBJ1-3	TRBV7-2	NA	NA	TGTGCCAGCAGCTTAGCCAGGGATGGAAACACCATATATTTT	CASSLARDGNTIYF
TRBJ2-7	TRBV5-8	NA	NA	TGTGCCAGCAGCCACACAGGGAACCACGAGCAGTACTTC	CASSHTGNHEQYF
TRBJ2-1	TRBV19	TRBD2	NA	TGTGCCAGTAGCGGGAGGCACGGGGAGCAGTTCTTC	CASSGRHGEQFF
TRBJ1-2	TRBV12-5	NA	NA	TGTGCTAGTGGTTTGGGAGGGGGGGCCTATGGCTACACCTTC	CASGLGGGAYGYTF
TRBJ2-7	TRBV28	NA	NA	TGTGCCAGCAGTTTATTGTCAGTCCACGAGCAGTACTTC	CASSLLSVHEQYF
TRBJ2-7	TRBV27	NA	NA	TGTGCCAGCAGCCATCGGAGGTTGGATCCCTACGAGCAGTACTTC	CASSHRRLDPYEQYF
TRBJ2-1	TRBV5-8	TRBD2	NA	TGTGCCAGCAGCTTAAGCGGGATTATGTACAATGAGCAGTTCTTC	CASSLSGIMYNEQFF
TRBJ1-2	TRBV9	NA	NA	TGTGCCAGCACTCAGGGAGGGAATGGCTACACCTTC	CASTQGGNGYTF
TRBJ2-2	TRBV6-4	TRBD1	NA	TGTGCCAGCAGCGGGACAGGGGACACCGGGGAGCTGTTTTTT	CASSGTGDTGELFF
TRBJ2-3	TRBV9	TRBD1	NA	TGTGCCAGCAGCACAGGGGGATGGACAGATACGCAGTATTTT	CASSTGGWTDTQYF
TRBJ2-2	TRBV5-1	NA	NA	TGCGCCAGCAGGTCGGGGGTCACCGGGGAGCTGTTTTTT	CASRSGVTGELFF
TRBJ2-5	TRBV11-3	NA	NA	TGTGCCAGCAGCTTAGGCGCGGAGACCCAGTACTTC	CASSLGAETQYF
TRBJ1-2	TRBV5-1	NA	once	TGCGCCAGCAGCGGCGGGAGGGGTCGAGCCTATAACTATGGCTACACCTTC	CASSGGRGRAYNYGYTF
TRBJ2-7	TRBV2	NA	NA	TGTGCCAGCAGGGGTCCGGGAATCCCCTACGAGCAGTACTTC	CASRGPGIPYEQYF
TRBJ2-3	TRBV6-4	TRBD2	NA	TGTGCCAGCAGTGACTCCTTAACTAGCGGTACGCAGTATTTT	CASSDSLTSGTQYF
TRBJ1-1	TRBV19	NA	NA	TGTGCCAGTAGCAAAACAGTTCTGAACACTGAAGCTTTCTTT	CASSKTVLNTEAFF
TRBJ1-2	TRBV5-4	TRBD1	NA	TGTGCCAGCAGCTTGGGTGACAGGGACTATGGCTACACCTTC	CASSLGDRDYGYTF
TRBJ2-1	TRBV5-1	TRBD2	once	TGCGCCAGCAGCTTCCAGCGGGAGTCCCACAATGAGCAGTTCTTC	CASSFQRESHNEQFF
TRBJ2-7	TRBV5-4	TRBD1	once	TGTGCCAGCAGCGATAGGGGGCCGAGGAACGAGCAGTACTTC	CASSDRGPRNEQYF
TRBJ1-2	TRBV7-9	NA	NA	TGTGCCAGCAGCCCCAGGAACTATGGCTACACCTTC	CASSPRNYGYTF
TRBJ2-1	TRBV27	NA	NA	TGTGCCAGCAGTCTACAGGGAAGTTCCTACAATGAGCAGTTCTTC	CASSLQGSSYNEQFF
TRBJ1-4	TRBV2	NA	NA	TGTGCCAGCAGTCGAGCCGGGAATGATAATGAAAAACTGTTTTTT	CASSRAGNDNEKLFF
TRBJ2-5	TRBV6-1	TRBD2	NA	TGTGCCAGCAGTGAAGCGGTGGTAGCGGGAGGTTTACAAGAGACCCAGTACTTC	CASSEAVVAGGLQETQYF
TRBJ2-7	TRBV4-2	NA	NA	TGTGCCAGCAGCCAAGATGGAGGGAGCGGATACGAGCAGTACTTC	CASSQDGGSGYEQYF
TRBJ1-1	TRBV6-6	NA	once	TGTGCCAGCAGTCGAGACTCTTACACTGAAGCTTTCTTT	CASSRDSYTEAFF
TRBJ1-5	TRBV5-1	NA	NA	TGCGCCAGCAGCTTGGGAGGGGGACAGCCCCAGCATTTT	CASSLGGGQPQHF
TRBJ1-5	TRBV19	TRBD1	NA	TGTGCCAGTAGTTACGACAGGGACGAGCCCCAGCATTTT	CASSYDRDEPQHF
TRBJ1-5	TRBV7-9	NA	NA	TGTGCCAGCAGCCGGGGAAATCAGCCCCAGCATTTT	CASSRGNQPQHF
TRBJ1-5	TRBV6-5	NA	once	TGTGCCAGCAGAATCGACAGGACTAGCAATCAGCCCCAGCATTTT	CASRIDRTSNQPQHF
TRBJ2-6	TRBV19	NA	NA	TGTGCCAGGCCCATGTGGGCCGGGGCCAACGTCCTGACTTTC	CARPMWAGANVLTF
TRBJ2-3	TRBV6-6	TRBD2	NA	TGTGCCAGCAGCTATCTAGCGGGAGGTGAGACAGATACGCAGTATTTT	CASSYLAGGETDTQYF
TRBJ2-5	TRBV6-5	TRBD2	NA	TGTGCCAGCAGACCTACTAGCGATCAAGAGACCCAGTACTTC	CASRPTSDQETQYF
TRBJ2-3	TRBV27	TRBD2	NA	TGTGCCAGCAGTTTATGGCCCGGGACTAGCGGGAACCTGACCACAGATACGCAGTATTTT	CASSLWPGTSGNLTTDTQYF
TRBJ2-7	TRBV7-9	TRBD2	NA	TGTGCCAGCAATGATGAGTGGGGCGGGAGGCAGTTCTCCCCCTACGAGCAGTACTTC	CASNDEWGGRQFSPYEQYF
TRBJ2-5	TRBV29-1	TRBD2	NA	TGCAGCGTTACGGGACTAGCGGGAGCGGAGGGGTACTTC	CSVTGLAGAEGYF
TRBJ2-7	TRBV6-5	NA	once	TGTGCCAGCAGTTACTATAGCGGAAGCTCCTACGAGCAGTACTTC	CASSYYSGSSYEQYF
TRBJ1-5	TRBV28	NA	NA	TGTGCCAGCAGCCCCAGAAGTTCTTGGCTCCCCCAGCATTTT	CASSPRSSWLPQHF
TRBJ2-3	TRBV7-9	NA	NA	TGTGCCAGCAGCTTAGTGGGAGCACAAGATACGCAGTATTTT	CASSLVGAQDTQYF
TRBJ2-1	TRBV19	NA	NA	TGTGCCAGTAGTAGGGTCGGGAGCTTCGACAATGAGCAGTTCTTC	CASSRVGSFDNEQFF
TRBJ1-5	TRBV21-1	NA	NA	TGTGCCAGCAGCAAATTAACAGTCGGCAATCAGCCCCAGCATTTT	CASSKLTVGNQPQHF
TRBJ2-3	TRBV29-1	NA	NA	TGCAGCGTTGGGGCGCGCACAGATACGCAGTATTTT	CSVGARTDTQYF
TRBJ1-5	TRBV10-3	NA	few	TGTGCCATCACTGACGGTAGCAATCAGCCCCAGCATTTT	CAITDGSNQPQHF
TRBJ2-7	TRBV9	NA	NA	TGTGCCAGCAGCGTAGGTGGGGCAGGCAACTACGAGCAGTACTTC	CASSVGGAGNYEQYF
TRBJ2-3	TRBV6-6	NA	once	TGTGCCAGCAGACCTAGGTTCCCGGAGTGTCAAGATACGCAGTATTTT	CASRPRFPECQDTQYF